This T cell receptor (beta chain) came from a study of shared clonotypes between healthy human individuals. The wider study: Per-donor plates numbered three CD4 naive, three CD4 memory, two CD8 naive and one CD8 memory. The study, taken as a whole, reports: Shared clonotypes across all four donors exceeded non-shared ones in generation probability.

Method: immunoSEQ multiplex PCR; TCRdb's copy keeps in-frame clones and lacks some. Of about 2 million clones in the sample, about 95% were seen once. On this clone: Its antigen is still unknown. Other DNA sequences in this sample translate to the same CDR3.

In the naive CD8 group, cells lacked CD45RO and were positively selected for CCR7, so terminally differentiated effector memory CD45RA+ cells were left out. V lost 1 base to trimming and J lost 6 bases, with 7 bases between them. CDR1 is MGHRA, CDR2 YSYEKL, per germline. This CDR3 region has 13 residues. The sequencing input was naive CD8+ T cells sorted from blood. The chain carries TRBV4-1 and TRBJ2-1, with a weak D call TRBD1 (6 bases). The sequence derives from a man younger than 30 in good health. The CDR3 bases are TGCGCCAGCAGCCAAGTCAGGGGCAATGAGCAGTTCTTC. Amino acids: CASSQVRGNEQFF.